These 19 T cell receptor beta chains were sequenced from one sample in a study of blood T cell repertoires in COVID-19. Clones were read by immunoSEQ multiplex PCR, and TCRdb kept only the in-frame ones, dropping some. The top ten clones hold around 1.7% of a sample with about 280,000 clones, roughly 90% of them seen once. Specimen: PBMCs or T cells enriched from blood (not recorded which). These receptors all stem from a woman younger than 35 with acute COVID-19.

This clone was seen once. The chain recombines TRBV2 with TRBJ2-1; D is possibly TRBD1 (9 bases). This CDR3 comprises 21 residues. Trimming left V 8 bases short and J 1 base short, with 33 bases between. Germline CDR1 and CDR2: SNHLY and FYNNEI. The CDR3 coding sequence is TGTGCCAGCCTTGAGTCGCGGGGGGACAGGGTTTTGCAGAGGTCCTACAATGAGCAGTTCTTC. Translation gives CASLESRGDRVLQRSYNEQFF.

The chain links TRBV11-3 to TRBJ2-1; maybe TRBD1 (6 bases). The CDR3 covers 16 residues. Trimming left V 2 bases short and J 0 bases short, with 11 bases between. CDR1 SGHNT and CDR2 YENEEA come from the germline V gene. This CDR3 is CASSLQGSGSYNEQFF. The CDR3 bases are TGTGCCAGCAGCTTACAGGGGTCAGGCTCCTACAATGAGCAGTTCTTC.

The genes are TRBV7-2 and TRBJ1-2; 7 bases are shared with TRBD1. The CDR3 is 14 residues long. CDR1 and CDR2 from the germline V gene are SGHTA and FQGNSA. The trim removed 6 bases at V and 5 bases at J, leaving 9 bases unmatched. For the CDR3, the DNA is TGTGCCAGCAGTGTGAGGGGGCTAGGATATGGCTACACCTTC. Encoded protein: CASSVRGLGYGYTF.

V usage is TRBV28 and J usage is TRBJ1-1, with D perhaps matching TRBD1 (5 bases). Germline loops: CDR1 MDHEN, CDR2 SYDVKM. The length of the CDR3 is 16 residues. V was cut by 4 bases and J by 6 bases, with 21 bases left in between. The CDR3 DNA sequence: TGTGCCAGCAGTTCTTGGCGAACGTCAGGGTGGGCTGAAGCTTTCTTT. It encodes CASSSWRTSGWAEAFF.

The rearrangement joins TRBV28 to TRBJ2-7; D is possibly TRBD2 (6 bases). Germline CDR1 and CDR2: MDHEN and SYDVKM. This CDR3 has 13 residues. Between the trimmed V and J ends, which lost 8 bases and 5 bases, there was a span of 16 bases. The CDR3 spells CASSRGAEHEQYF. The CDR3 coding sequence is TGTGCCAGCTCGCGGGGAGCGGAGCACGAGCAGTACTTC.

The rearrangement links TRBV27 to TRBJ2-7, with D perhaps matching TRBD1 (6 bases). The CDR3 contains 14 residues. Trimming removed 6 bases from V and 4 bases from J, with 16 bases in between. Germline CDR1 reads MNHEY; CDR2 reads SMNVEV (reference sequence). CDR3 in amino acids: CASSLGQTNYEQYF. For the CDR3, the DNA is TGTGCCAGCAGCCTTGGACAGACAAATTACGAGCAGTACTTC.

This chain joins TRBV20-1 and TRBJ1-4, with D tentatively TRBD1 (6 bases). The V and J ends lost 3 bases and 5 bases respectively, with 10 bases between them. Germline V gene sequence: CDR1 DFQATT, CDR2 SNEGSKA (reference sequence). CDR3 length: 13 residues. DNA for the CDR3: TGCAGTGCTAGTGGTAGGGGGAATGAAAAACTGTTTTTT. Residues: CSASGRGNEKLFF.

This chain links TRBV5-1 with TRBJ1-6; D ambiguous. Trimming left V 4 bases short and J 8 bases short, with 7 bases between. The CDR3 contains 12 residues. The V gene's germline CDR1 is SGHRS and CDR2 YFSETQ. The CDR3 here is CASSENDSPLHF. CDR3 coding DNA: TGCGCCAGCAGCGAGAACGATTCACCCCTCCACTTT.

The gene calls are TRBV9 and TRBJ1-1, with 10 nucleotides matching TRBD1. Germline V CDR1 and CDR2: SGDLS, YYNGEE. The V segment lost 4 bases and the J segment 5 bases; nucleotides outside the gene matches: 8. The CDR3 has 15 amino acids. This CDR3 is CASSPRGQGSTEAFF. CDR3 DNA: TGTGCCAGCAGCCCTAGGGGACAGGGGAGTACTGAAGCTTTCTTT.

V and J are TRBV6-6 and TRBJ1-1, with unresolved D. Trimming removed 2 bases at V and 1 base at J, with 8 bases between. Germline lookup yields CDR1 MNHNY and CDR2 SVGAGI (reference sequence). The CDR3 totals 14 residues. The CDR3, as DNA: TGTGCCAGCAGTTACCGTAGTCAGAACACTGAAGCTTTCTTT. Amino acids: CASSYRSQNTEAFF.

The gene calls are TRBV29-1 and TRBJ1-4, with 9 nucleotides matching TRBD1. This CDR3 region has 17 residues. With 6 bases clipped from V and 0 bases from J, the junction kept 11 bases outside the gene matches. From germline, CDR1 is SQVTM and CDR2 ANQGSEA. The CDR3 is CSVLDRGAIATNEKLFF. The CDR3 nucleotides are TGCAGCGTATTGGACAGGGGAGCCATCGCAACTAATGAAAAACTGTTTTTT.

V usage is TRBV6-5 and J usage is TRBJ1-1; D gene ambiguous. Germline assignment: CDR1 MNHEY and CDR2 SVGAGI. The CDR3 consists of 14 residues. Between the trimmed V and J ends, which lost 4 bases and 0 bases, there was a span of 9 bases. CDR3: CASSFSPLNTEAFF. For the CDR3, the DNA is TGTGCCAGCAGTTTCAGTCCGCTGAACACTGAAGCTTTCTTT.

CDR3: CASSEQRESNTQYF. The CDR3 DNA follows: TGTGCCAGCAGTGAACAGCGGGAGTCCAATACGCAGTATTTT. The J gene is TRBJ2-3, the V gene TRBV2, with TRBD2 identical over 8 bases. The CDR3 is made up of 14 amino acids. The junction had 5 bases not matched to a gene; V was cut back by 2 bases and J by 7 bases. Per the germline V gene, CDR1 is SNHLY and CDR2 is FYNNEI. Using reference TRBV2 and TRBJ2-3 for the parts outside the CDR3, the full variable domain is EPEVTQTPSHQVTQMGQEVILRCVPISNHLYFYWYRQILGQKVEFLVSFYNNEISEKSEIFDDQFSVERPDGSNFTLKIRSTKLEDSAMYFCASSEQRESNTQYFGPGTRLTVL.

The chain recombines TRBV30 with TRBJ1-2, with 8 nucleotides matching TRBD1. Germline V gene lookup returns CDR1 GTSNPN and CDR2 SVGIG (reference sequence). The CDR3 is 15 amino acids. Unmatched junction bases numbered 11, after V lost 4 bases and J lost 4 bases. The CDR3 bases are TGTGCCTGGACTCGACAGGGGAGCGTAGGCTATGGCTACACCTTC. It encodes CAWTRQGSVGYGYTF.

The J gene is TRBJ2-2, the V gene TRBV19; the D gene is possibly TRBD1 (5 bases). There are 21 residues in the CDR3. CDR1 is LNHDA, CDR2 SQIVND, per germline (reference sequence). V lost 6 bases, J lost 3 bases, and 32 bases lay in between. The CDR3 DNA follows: TGTGCCAGTAGATACAGCCTTATCCAGCAGGGTACCCCCTCCTACACCGGGGAGCTGTTTTTT. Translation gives CASRYSLIQQGTPSYTGELFF. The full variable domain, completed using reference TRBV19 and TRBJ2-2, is DGGITQSPKYLFRKEGQNVTLSCEQNLNHDAMYWYRQDPGQGLRLIYYSQIVNDFQKGDIAEGYSVSREKKESFPLTVTSAQKNPTAFYLCASRYSLIQQGTPSYTGELFFGEGSRLTVL.

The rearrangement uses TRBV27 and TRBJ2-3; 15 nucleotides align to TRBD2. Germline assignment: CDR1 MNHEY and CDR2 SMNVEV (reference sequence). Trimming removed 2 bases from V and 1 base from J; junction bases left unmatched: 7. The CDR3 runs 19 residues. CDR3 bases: TGTGCCAGCAGTTTAACCCCCGGACTAGCGGGAGGGGGCACAGATACGCAGTATTTT. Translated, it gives CASSLTPGLAGGGTDTQYF.

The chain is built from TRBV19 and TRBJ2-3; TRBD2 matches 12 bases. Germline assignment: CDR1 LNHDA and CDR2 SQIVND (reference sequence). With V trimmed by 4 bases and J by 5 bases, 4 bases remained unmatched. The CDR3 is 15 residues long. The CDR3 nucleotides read TGTGCCAGTAGTACACGGGGACTAGCGGGAGATACGCAGTATTTT. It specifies CASSTRGLAGDTQYF. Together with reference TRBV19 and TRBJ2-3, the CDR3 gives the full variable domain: DGGITQSPKYLFRKEGQNVTLSCEQNLNHDAMYWYRQDPGQGLRLIYYSQIVNDFQKGDIAEGYSVSREKKESFPLTVTSAQKNPTAFYLCASSTRGLAGDTQYFGPGTRLTVL.

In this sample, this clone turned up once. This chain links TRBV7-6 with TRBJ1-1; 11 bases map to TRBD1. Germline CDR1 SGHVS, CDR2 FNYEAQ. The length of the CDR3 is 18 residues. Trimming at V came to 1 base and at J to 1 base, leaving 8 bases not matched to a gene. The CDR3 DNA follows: TGTGCCAGCAGCTTAGGCCCCAGGACAGGGGGCGAGAACACTGAAGCTTTCTTT. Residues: CASSLGPRTGGENTEAFF.

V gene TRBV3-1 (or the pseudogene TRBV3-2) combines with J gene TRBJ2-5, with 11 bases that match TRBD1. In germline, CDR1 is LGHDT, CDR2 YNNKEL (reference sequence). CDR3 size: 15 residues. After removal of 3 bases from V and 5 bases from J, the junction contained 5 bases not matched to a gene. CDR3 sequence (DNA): TGTGCCAGCAGCCACAGGACAGGGGGCGGGGAGACCCAGTACTTC. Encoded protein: CASSHRTGGGETQYF.